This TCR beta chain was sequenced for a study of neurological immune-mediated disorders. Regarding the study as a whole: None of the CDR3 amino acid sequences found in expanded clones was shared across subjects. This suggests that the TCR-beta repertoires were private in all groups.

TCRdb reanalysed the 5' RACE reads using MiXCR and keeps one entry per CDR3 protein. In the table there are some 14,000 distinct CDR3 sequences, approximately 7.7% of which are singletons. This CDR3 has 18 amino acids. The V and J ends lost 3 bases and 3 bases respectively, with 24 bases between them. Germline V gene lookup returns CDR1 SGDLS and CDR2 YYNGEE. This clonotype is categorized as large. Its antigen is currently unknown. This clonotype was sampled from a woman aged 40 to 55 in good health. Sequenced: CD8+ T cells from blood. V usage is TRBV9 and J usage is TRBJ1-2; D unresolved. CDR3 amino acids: CASSAPLGDFSIDYGYTF. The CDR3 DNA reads TGTGCCAGCAGCGCCCCATTGGGCGACTTCTCTATCGACTATGGCTACACCTTC.